The rows below give T cell receptor beta chains drawn from one sample of a study of cytomegalovirus exposure and HLA in healthy donors. Assay used: immunoSEQ multiplex PCR; TCRdb lists only in-frame clones, some missing. The sample lists 95,000 to 130,000 clones, roughly three quarters seen once, with roughly 1.6% in the top ten. Sequences were obtained from PBMCs. Receptors originate from a woman under 30 in good health and CMV-seronegative. CDR3s include the opening cysteine and the closing phenylalanine or tryptophan. The order of the fields is D gene, J gene, V gene, CDR3 protein. A D gene is named only where the DNA matches it firmly.

D gene: -
J gene: TRBJ1-4
V gene: TRBV19
CDR3 protein: CASTRTVLYEKLFF

D gene: TRBD2
J gene: TRBJ2-1
V gene: TRBV27
CDR3 protein: CASSLTSGGPNEQFF

D gene: TRBD1
J gene: TRBJ2-3
V gene: TRBV15
CDR3 protein: CATSHQGQGVGTDTQYF

D gene: TRBD1
J gene: TRBJ2-5
V gene: TRBV2
CDR3 protein: CASSDDRGQETQYF

D gene: -
J gene: TRBJ2-3
V gene: TRBV29-1
CDR3 protein: CSARTVNTDTQYF

D gene: TRBD1
J gene: TRBJ1-2
V gene: TRBV30
CDR3 protein: CAWSGDSTGDGYTF

D gene: TRBD1
J gene: TRBJ1-2
V gene: TRBV7-9
CDR3 protein: CASSLDGTAYGYTF

D gene: -
J gene: TRBJ2-7
V gene: TRBV7-6
CDR3 protein: CASSRGGSYEQYF

D gene: -
J gene: TRBJ2-7
V gene: TRBV19
CDR3 protein: CASRNRVSSYEQYF

D gene: TRBD2
J gene: TRBJ2-7
V gene: TRBV7-9
CDR3 protein: CASSLDGLGYEQYF

D gene: TRBD2
J gene: TRBJ2-1
V gene: TRBV7-4
CDR3 protein: CASSLTTSGGPDNEQFF

D gene: TRBD1
J gene: TRBJ1-5
V gene: TRBV19
CDR3 protein: CASSIRRGQVEMSNQPQHF

D gene: -
J gene: TRBJ1-2
V gene: TRBV7-9
CDR3 protein: CASSLVLRGSGNYGYTF

D gene: -
J gene: TRBJ1-2
V gene: TRBV5-4
CDR3 protein: CASSLASPGEVYGYTF

D gene: TRBD2
J gene: TRBJ2-3
V gene: TRBV5-1
CDR3 protein: CASSPSGADTQYF

D gene: TRBD1
J gene: TRBJ2-7
V gene: TRBV6-4
CDR3 protein: CAKTRDSSYEQYF

D gene: TRBD2
J gene: TRBJ2-3
V gene: TRBV5-4
CDR3 protein: CASSLGSASGGSTDTQYF

D gene: -
J gene: TRBJ1-1
V gene: TRBV28
CDR3 protein: CASSALRAEAFF

D gene: TRBD1
J gene: TRBJ2-7
V gene: TRBV7-6
CDR3 protein: CASSLDDRGTYEQYF

D gene: TRBD1
J gene: TRBJ1-2
V gene: TRBV7-3
CDR3 protein: CASSFKEVGTGANYGYTF

D gene: TRBD1
J gene: TRBJ2-7
V gene: TRBV28
CDR3 protein: CASRTGNRYEQYF

D gene: -
J gene: TRBJ2-1
V gene: TRBV6-4
CDR3 protein: CASEGRHNEQFF

D gene: TRBD1
J gene: TRBJ1-1
V gene: TRBV6-6
CDR3 protein: CASSYSGRGLVAFF

D gene: -
J gene: TRBJ2-6
V gene: TRBV2
CDR3 protein: CASRRNSGANVLTF

D gene: -
J gene: TRBJ1-2
V gene: TRBV6-5
CDR3 protein: CASSYSTGLHLGGYTF

D gene: -
J gene: TRBJ1-2
V gene: TRBV30
CDR3 protein: CAWSFQGLKSNYGYTF

D gene: TRBD1
J gene: TRBJ2-5
V gene: TRBV28
CDR3 protein: CASSVWDSPVGETQYF

D gene: -
J gene: TRBJ1-1
V gene: TRBV29-1
CDR3 protein: CSVVGQMNTEAFF

D gene: TRBD1
J gene: TRBJ1-1
V gene: TRBV7-9
CDR3 protein: CASRSGTGTEAFF

D gene: -
J gene: TRBJ2-2
V gene: TRBV30
CDR3 protein: CAWSPDTGELFF

D gene: -
J gene: TRBJ1-2
V gene: TRBV4-1
CDR3 protein: CASSQGQIANYGYTF

D gene: -
J gene: TRBJ2-7
V gene: TRBV4-1
CDR3 protein: CASSQAPGTYEQYF

D gene: -
J gene: TRBJ2-6
V gene: TRBV6-1
CDR3 protein: CASSDNSGANVLTF

D gene: TRBD2
J gene: TRBJ2-3
V gene: TRBV4-1
CDR3 protein: CASSQAAPSGDTDTQYF

D gene: TRBD2
J gene: TRBJ2-2
V gene: TRBV6-1
CDR3 protein: CASSENGLAGVANTGELFF

D gene: -
J gene: TRBJ1-5
V gene: TRBV15
CDR3 protein: CATSRAGNQPQHF

D gene: TRBD2
J gene: TRBJ2-2
V gene: TRBV2
CDR3 protein: CASKASGGASYTGELFF

D gene: TRBD1
J gene: TRBJ1-1
V gene: TRBV28
CDR3 protein: CASSLDRDTEAFF

D gene: -
J gene: TRBJ2-1
V gene: TRBV30
CDR3 protein: CAWSGQAWDNEQFF

D gene: TRBD1
J gene: TRBJ2-1
V gene: TRBV5-1
CDR3 protein: CASSLLGQGYNEQFF

D gene: TRBD2
J gene: TRBJ2-1
V gene: TRBV5-4
CDR3 protein: CASSSVRLAGGGEQFF

D gene: -
J gene: TRBJ1-1
V gene: TRBV19
CDR3 protein: CASSMSDSTEAFF

D gene: -
J gene: TRBJ2-7
V gene: TRBV5-1
CDR3 protein: CASSLGPTSSYEQYF

D gene: TRBD1
J gene: TRBJ1-1
V gene: TRBV6-5
CDR3 protein: CASRDRQGVNTEAFF

D gene: TRBD1
J gene: TRBJ1-2
V gene: TRBV7-8
CDR3 protein: CASSLALQGSSLGSYYGYTF

D gene: -
J gene: TRBJ2-7
V gene: TRBV9
CDR3 protein: CASSYSDRNSYEQYF

D gene: -
J gene: TRBJ2-1
V gene: TRBV7-2
CDR3 protein: CASSQEAGFYNEQFF

D gene: -
J gene: TRBJ1-2
V gene: TRBV7-2
CDR3 protein: CASSLLHGYTF

D gene: TRBD2
J gene: TRBJ2-1
V gene: TRBV6-1
CDR3 protein: CASTPGLASNEQFF

D gene: TRBD2
J gene: TRBJ2-7
V gene: TRBV7-8
CDR3 protein: CASSFQGLAGYEQYF

D gene: -
J gene: TRBJ1-5
V gene: TRBV6-1
CDR3 protein: CASSENNSGAQHF